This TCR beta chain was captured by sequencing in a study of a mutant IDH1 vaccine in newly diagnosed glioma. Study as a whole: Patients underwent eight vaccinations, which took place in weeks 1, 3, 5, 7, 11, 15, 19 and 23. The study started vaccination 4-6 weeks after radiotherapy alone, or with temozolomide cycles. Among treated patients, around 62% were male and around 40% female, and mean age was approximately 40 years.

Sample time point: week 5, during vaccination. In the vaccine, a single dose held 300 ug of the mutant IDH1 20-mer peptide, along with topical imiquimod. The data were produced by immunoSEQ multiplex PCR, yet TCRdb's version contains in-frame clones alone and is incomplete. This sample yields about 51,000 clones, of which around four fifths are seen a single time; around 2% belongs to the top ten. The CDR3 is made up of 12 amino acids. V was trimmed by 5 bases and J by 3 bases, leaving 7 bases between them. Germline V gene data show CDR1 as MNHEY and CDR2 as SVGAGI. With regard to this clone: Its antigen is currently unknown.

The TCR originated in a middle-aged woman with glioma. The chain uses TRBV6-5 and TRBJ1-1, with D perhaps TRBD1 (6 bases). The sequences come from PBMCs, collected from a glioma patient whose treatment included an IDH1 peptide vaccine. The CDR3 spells CASSHRDTEAFF. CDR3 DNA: TGTGCCAGCAGTCACAGGGACACTGAAGCTTTCTTT.